The rows below give T cell receptor beta chains drawn from one sample of a study of cytomegalovirus exposure and HLA in healthy donors. Assay used: immunoSEQ multiplex PCR; TCRdb lists only in-frame clones, some missing. The data hold 100,000 to 150,000 clones, with 78% observed a single time. Sequenced input: PBMCs. The receptors stem from a man in his forties in good health and CMV-seronegative. CDR3s leave out the opening cysteine and the closing phenylalanine or tryptophan. The order of the fields is V gene, CDR3 length, D gene, J gene, CDR3 protein. The D gene is left open where the match is weak.

v_call: TRBV2; cdr3_length: 12; d_call: TRBD1; j_call: TRBJ1-6; cdr3_aa: ASRPGQYNSPLH
v_call: TRBV11-2; cdr3_length: 12; d_call: TRBD1; j_call: TRBJ2-1; cdr3_aa: ASSLGTGVYEQF
v_call: TRBV11-3; cdr3_length: 13; d_call: TRBD1; j_call: TRBJ1-1; cdr3_aa: ASSPGRGQSTEAF
v_call: TRBV7-9; cdr3_length: 16; d_call: TRBD1; j_call: TRBJ2-3; cdr3_aa: ASSSTIGQGEFTDTQY
v_call: TRBV5-1; cdr3_length: 13; d_call: -; j_call: TRBJ1-6; cdr3_aa: ASSLEGARNSPLH
v_call: TRBV14; cdr3_length: 11; d_call: -; j_call: TRBJ2-5; cdr3_aa: ASSGRVYETQY
v_call: TRBV6-5; cdr3_length: 12; d_call: -; j_call: TRBJ2-7; cdr3_aa: ASSPTGGFGGQY
v_call: TRBV5-6; cdr3_length: 13; d_call: -; j_call: TRBJ1-1; cdr3_aa: ASSLFSMGSSEAF
v_call: TRBV5-5; cdr3_length: 12; d_call: TRBD1; j_call: TRBJ2-7; cdr3_aa: ASSTTGVYYEQY
v_call: TRBV27; cdr3_length: 9; d_call: -; j_call: TRBJ2-2; cdr3_aa: ASTGTGELF
v_call: TRBV18; cdr3_length: 14; d_call: TRBD2; j_call: TRBJ2-1; cdr3_aa: ASSPTRGVSYNEQF
v_call: TRBV5-6; cdr3_length: 13; d_call: -; j_call: TRBJ1-5; cdr3_aa: ASSLVGSLNQPQH
v_call: TRBV5-1; cdr3_length: 14; d_call: -; j_call: TRBJ1-2; cdr3_aa: ASSQAGLTPNYGYT
v_call: TRBV2; cdr3_length: 15; d_call: -; j_call: TRBJ1-2; cdr3_aa: ASSEQSRVSQVAGYT
v_call: TRBV11-2; cdr3_length: 13; d_call: TRBD2; j_call: TRBJ2-5; cdr3_aa: ASSLQGLAQETQY
v_call: TRBV7-9; cdr3_length: 15; d_call: TRBD2; j_call: TRBJ2-2; cdr3_aa: ASSLRGLAANTGELF
v_call: TRBV11-1; cdr3_length: 13; d_call: -; j_call: TRBJ2-5; cdr3_aa: ASSLGRGREETQY
v_call: TRBV9; cdr3_length: 13; d_call: TRBD1; j_call: TRBJ1-2; cdr3_aa: ASSLNHWDREGYT
v_call: TRBV9; cdr3_length: 12; d_call: TRBD2; j_call: TRBJ2-2; cdr3_aa: ASGTGGNTGELF
v_call: TRBV9; cdr3_length: 13; d_call: TRBD1; j_call: TRBJ1-3; cdr3_aa: ASSGTGSSGNTIY
v_call: TRBV5-1; cdr3_length: 14; d_call: -; j_call: TRBJ2-2; cdr3_aa: ASSLDFAKGAGELF
v_call: TRBV6-4; cdr3_length: 12; d_call: -; j_call: TRBJ2-6; cdr3_aa: ASSGGAGANVLT
v_call: TRBV9; cdr3_length: 12; d_call: TRBD1; j_call: TRBJ2-2; cdr3_aa: ASKGTVYTGELF
v_call: TRBV4-2; cdr3_length: 11; d_call: -; j_call: TRBJ1-1; cdr3_aa: ASGLSMNTEAF
v_call: TRBV4-1; cdr3_length: 14; d_call: TRBD1; j_call: -; cdr3_aa: ASSQIRTGDFYEQY
v_call: TRBV27; cdr3_length: 10; d_call: TRBD1; j_call: TRBJ2-1; cdr3_aa: ASTTGGNEQF
v_call: TRBV6-5; cdr3_length: 12; d_call: -; j_call: TRBJ1-6; cdr3_aa: ASSRRTESSPLH
v_call: TRBV7-9; cdr3_length: 11; d_call: -; j_call: TRBJ2-2; cdr3_aa: ASSPPGPGELF
v_call: TRBV2; cdr3_length: 12; d_call: -; j_call: TRBJ2-7; cdr3_aa: ASRARDSSYEQY
v_call: TRBV10-1; cdr3_length: 11; d_call: -; j_call: TRBJ2-7; cdr3_aa: ATRGGASYEQY
v_call: TRBV9; cdr3_length: 17; d_call: -; j_call: TRBJ1-2; cdr3_aa: ASSVEARDSTRGLYGYT
v_call: TRBV7-6; cdr3_length: 9; d_call: -; j_call: TRBJ2-5; cdr3_aa: ASSSEETQY
v_call: TRBV4-2; cdr3_length: 17; d_call: TRBD2; j_call: TRBJ2-7; cdr3_aa: ASSRGRLAGTARPYEQY
v_call: TRBV18; cdr3_length: 13; d_call: TRBD1; j_call: TRBJ1-2; cdr3_aa: ASSPMGQGGDGYT
v_call: TRBV28; cdr3_length: 15; d_call: -; j_call: TRBJ1-2; cdr3_aa: ASTGALGRGSNYGYT
v_call: TRBV5-1; cdr3_length: 14; d_call: TRBD1; j_call: TRBJ2-3; cdr3_aa: ASTSRPGQGLDTQY
v_call: TRBV28; cdr3_length: 14; d_call: TRBD2; j_call: TRBJ2-5; cdr3_aa: ASSLLLAGDQETQY
v_call: TRBV11-2; cdr3_length: 14; d_call: TRBD1; j_call: TRBJ2-5; cdr3_aa: ASSPRQGAIQETQY
v_call: TRBV28; cdr3_length: 17; d_call: -; j_call: TRBJ1-5; cdr3_aa: ASSPSFGQTGYSNQPQH
v_call: TRBV18; cdr3_length: 12; d_call: TRBD1; j_call: TRBJ1-5; cdr3_aa: ASSPTGGNQPQH
v_call: TRBV18; cdr3_length: 13; d_call: TRBD1; j_call: TRBJ2-7; cdr3_aa: ASSPIDRATYEQY